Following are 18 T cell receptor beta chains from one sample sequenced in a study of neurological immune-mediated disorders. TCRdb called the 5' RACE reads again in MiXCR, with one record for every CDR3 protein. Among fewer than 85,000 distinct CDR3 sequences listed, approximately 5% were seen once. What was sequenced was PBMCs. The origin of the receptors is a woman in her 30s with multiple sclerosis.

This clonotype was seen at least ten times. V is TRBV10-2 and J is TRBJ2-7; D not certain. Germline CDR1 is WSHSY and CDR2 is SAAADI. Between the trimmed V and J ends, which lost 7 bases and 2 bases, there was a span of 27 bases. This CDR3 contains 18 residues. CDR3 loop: CASNLPQSSGDLAYEQYV. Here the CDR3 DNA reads TGCGCCAGCAACCTACCCCAATCAAGTGGCGATTTGGCCTACGAGCAGTACGTC.

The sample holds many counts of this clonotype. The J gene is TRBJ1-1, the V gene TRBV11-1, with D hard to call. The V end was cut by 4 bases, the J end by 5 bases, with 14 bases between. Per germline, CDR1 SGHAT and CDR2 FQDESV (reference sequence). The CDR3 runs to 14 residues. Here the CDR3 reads CASSYQTGRTEAFF. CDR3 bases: TGTGCCAGCAGCTATCAAACGGGGAGGACTGAAGCTTTCTTT.

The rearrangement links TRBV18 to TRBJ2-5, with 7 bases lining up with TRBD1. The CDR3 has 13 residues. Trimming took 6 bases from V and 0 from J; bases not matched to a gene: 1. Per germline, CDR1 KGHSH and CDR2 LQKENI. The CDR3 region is CASSTGDQETQYF. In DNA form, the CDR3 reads TGTGCCAGCTCCACAGGGGACCAAGAGACCCAGTACTTC. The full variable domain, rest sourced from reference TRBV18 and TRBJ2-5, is NAGVMQNPRHLVRRRGQEARLRCSPMKGHSHVYWYRQLPEEGLKFMVYLQKENIIDESGMPKERFSAEFPKEGPSILRIQQVVRGDSAAYFCASSTGDQETQYFGPGTRLLVL.

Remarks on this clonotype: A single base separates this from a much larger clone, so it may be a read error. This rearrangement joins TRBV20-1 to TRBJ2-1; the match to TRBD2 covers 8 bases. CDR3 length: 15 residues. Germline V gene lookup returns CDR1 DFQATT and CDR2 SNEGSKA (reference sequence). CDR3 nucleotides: TGCAGTGCCCGGGAGCTAGCGGGCCCCTACGATGAGCAGTTCTTC. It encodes CSARELAGPYDEQFF.

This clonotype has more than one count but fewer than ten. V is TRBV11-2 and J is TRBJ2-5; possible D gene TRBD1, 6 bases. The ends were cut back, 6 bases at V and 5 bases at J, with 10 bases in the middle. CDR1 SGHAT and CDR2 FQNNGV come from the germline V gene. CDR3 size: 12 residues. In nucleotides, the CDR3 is TGTGCCAGCAGAAGCAGGGGTGAGACCCAGTACTTC. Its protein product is CASRSRGETQYF.

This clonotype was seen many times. CDR3 DNA sequence: TGTGCCAGCAGTGACTCGGCAGGGGGCTCCGGGGAGCTGTTTTTT. Its translation is CASSDSAGGSGELFF. This chain uses TRBV6-4 with TRBJ2-2, with 8 bases lining up with TRBD1. CDR1 and CDR2 (germline): MRHNA, SNTAGT. V trimming: 0 bases; J trimming: 6 bases; junction bases outside the gene matches: 3. This CDR3 is 15 amino acids long.

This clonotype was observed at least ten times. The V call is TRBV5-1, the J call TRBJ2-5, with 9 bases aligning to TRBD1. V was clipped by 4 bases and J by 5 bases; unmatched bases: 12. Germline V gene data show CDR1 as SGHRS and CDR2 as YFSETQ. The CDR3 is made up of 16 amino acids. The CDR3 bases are TGCGCCAGCAGCCCTGCCGGGACAGGGTCCCGGGAGACCCAGTACTTC. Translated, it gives CASSPAGTGSRETQYF.

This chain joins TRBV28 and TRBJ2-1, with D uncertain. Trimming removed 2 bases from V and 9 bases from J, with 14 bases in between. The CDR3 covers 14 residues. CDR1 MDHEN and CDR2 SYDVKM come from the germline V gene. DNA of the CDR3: TGTGCCAGCAGTTTAACCCCCTCGGTAGGTGAGCAGTTCTTC. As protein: CASSLTPSVGEQFF.

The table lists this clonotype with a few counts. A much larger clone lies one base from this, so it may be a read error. The CDR3 sequence: CDSSITGTEQYV. CDR3 sequence (DNA): TGTGACAGCAGTATTACAGGGACCGAGCAGTACGTC. V usage is TRBV12-3 or TRBV12-4 and J usage is TRBJ2-7; perhaps TRBD1 as D (6 bases). This CDR3 comprises 12 residues.

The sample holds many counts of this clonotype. The CDR3 DNA is TGCGCCAGCAGCTTGAGTAGAGGGACAGCCACAGATACGCAGTATTTT. Amino acid sequence: CASSLSRGTATDTQYF. This chain joins TRBV5-1 and TRBJ2-3, with 7 bases that match TRBD1. Germline CDR1 is SGHRS and CDR2 is YFSETQ. V shed 1 base, J shed 2 bases, and the junction held 7 bases outside the gene matches. CDR3 length: 16 residues.

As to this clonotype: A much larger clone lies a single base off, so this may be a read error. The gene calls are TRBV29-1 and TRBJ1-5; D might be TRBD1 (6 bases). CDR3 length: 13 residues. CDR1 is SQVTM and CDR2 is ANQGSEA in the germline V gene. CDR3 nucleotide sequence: TGCAGCGTTGGCGGACAGTGGGATCAGCCCCAGAATTTT. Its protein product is CSVGGQWDQPQNF. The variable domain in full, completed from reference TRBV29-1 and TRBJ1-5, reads SAVISQKPSRDICQRGTSLTIQCQVDSQVTMMFWYRQQPGQSLTLIATANQGSEATYESGFVIDKFPISRPNLTFSTLTVSNMSPEDSSIYLCSVGGQWDQPQNFGDGTRLSIL.

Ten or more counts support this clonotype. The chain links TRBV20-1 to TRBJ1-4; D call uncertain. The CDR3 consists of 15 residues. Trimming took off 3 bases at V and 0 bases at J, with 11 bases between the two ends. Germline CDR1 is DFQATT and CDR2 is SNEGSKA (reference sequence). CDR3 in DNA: TGCAGTGCTAGTAAACCACGATCAACTAATGAAAAACTGTTTTTT. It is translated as CSASKPRSTNEKLFF.

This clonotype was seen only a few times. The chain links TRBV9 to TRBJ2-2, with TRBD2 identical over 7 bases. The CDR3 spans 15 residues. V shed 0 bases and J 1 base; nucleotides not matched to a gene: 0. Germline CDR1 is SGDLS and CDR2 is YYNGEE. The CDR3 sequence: CASSVASGNTGELFF. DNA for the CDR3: TGTGCCAGCAGCGTAGCTAGCGGGAACACCGGGGAGCTGTTTTTT.

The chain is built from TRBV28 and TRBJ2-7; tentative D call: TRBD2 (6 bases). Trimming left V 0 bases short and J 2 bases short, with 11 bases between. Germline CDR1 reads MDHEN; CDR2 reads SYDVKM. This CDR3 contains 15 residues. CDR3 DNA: TGTGCCAGCAGTTTATGGGCGGGGAAAGCCTACGAGCAGTACTTC. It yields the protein CASSLWAGKAYEQYF. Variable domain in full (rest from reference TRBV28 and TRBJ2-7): DVKVTQSSRYLVKRTGEKVFLECVQDMDHENMFWYRQDPGLGLRLIYFSYDVKMKEKGDIPEGYSVSREKKERFSLILESASTNQTSMYLCASSLWAGKAYEQYFGPGTRLTVT.

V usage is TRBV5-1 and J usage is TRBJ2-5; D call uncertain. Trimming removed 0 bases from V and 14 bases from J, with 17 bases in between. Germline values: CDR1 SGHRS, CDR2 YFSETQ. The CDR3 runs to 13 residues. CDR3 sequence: CASSLDAPDIRYF. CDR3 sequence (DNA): TGCGCCAGCAGCTTGGACGCTCCAGATATTAGATACTTC.

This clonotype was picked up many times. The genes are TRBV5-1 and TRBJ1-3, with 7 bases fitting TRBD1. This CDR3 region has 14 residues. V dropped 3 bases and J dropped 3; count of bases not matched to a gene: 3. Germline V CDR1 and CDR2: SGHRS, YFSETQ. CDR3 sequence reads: CASSSGTDGNTIYF. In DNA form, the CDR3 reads TGCGCCAGCAGCTCCGGGACAGATGGAAACACCATATATTTT.

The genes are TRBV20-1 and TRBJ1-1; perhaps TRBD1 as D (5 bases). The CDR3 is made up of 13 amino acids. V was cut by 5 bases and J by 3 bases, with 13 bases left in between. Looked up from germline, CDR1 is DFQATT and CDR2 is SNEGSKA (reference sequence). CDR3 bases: TGCAGTGCTGGGCTGTGGGGGGACACTGAAGCTTTCTTT. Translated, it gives CSAGLWGDTEAFF.

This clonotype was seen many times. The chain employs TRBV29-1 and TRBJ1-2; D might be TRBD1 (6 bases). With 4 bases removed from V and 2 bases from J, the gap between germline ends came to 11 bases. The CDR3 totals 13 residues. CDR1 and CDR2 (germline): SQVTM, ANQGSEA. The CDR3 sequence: CSVARDTNYGYTF. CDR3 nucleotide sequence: TGCAGCGTTGCCCGGGACACGAACTATGGCTACACCTTC.